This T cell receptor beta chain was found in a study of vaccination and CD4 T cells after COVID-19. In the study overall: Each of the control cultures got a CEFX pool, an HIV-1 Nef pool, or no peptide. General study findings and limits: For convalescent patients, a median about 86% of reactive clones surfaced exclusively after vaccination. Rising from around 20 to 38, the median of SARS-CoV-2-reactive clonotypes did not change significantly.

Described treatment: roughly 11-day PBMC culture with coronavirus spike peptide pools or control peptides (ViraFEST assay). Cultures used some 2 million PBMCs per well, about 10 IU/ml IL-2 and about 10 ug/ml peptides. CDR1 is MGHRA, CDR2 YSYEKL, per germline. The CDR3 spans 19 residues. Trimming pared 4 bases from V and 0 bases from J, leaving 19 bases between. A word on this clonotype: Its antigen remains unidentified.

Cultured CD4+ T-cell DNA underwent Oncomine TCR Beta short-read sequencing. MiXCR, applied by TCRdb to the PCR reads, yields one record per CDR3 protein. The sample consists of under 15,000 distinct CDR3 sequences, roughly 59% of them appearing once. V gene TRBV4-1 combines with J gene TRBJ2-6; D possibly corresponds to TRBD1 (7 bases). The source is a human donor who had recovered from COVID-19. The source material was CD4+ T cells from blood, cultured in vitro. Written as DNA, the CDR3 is TGCGCCAGCAGCCTAAGGGGGGACAGAGTCACCTCTGGGGCCAACGTCCTGACTTTC. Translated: CASSLRGDRVTSGANVLTF.